The entry below describes one T cell receptor (beta chain). Its antigen is currently unknown. A much larger clone differs by one base, so this may be a read error. Primers used in a second PCR of roughly 6 to 11 cycles were a sample-barcoded 5' primer and a J-beta primer mix. A single record per CDR3 protein comes from TCRdb applying MiXCR to the 5' RACE reads. Here the sample spans under 2 million distinct CDR3 sequences, 30% to 40% being singletons. This entry belongs to a study of blood T cells in healthy people across ages. With 5 bases removed from V and 0 bases from J, the gap between germline ends came to 8 bases. The CDR3 contains 13 residues. CDR1 and CDR2 from the germline V gene are SGHAT and FQNNGV. General observations from the study: Older age went with lower TCR beta diversity per million T cells, in a roughly linear way.

J is TRBJ2-7 and V is TRBV11-2, with D possibly being TRBD1 (6 bases). The source of this sequence is a woman aged 25 to 39 in good health. The sequenced sample was blood. The CDR3 loop reads CASSGGHSYEQYF. The CDR3 DNA sequence: TGTGCCAGCAGCGGGGGCCACTCCTACGAGCAGTACTTC. Drawing the rest from reference TRBV11-2 and TRBJ2-7, the complete variable domain is EAGVAQSPRYKIIEKRQSVAFWCNPISGHATLYWYQQILGQGPKLLIQFQNNGVVDDSQLPKDRFSAERLKGVDSTLKIQPAKLEDSAVYLCASSGGHSYEQYFGPGTRLTVT.